Shown below are 14 T cell receptor beta chains from a single sample sequenced in a study of T cells in localized non-small cell lung cancer. Using immunoSEQ multiplex PCR, the repertoire was profiled, and TCRdb retains in-frame clones only, with some absent. The table records roughly 40,000 clones, more than 75% of them present only once. Sequenced here: peripheral blood, sampled before any cancer treatment. These receptor sequences come from a man aged 18 to 50 with stage I lung adenocarcinoma.

In its sample, this clone was seen once. This chain joins TRBV5-6 and TRBJ2-7; D gene unclear. This CDR3 spans 12 amino acids. Germline values: CDR1 SGHDT, CDR2 YYEEEE. V dropped 4 bases and J dropped 0 bases, with 5 bases sitting between them. The DNA for the CDR3 is TGTGCCAGCAGCCTTAACTCCTACGAGCAGTACTTC. Translation gives CASSLNSYEQYF. Full variable domain (missing parts from reference TRBV5-6 and TRBJ2-7): DAGVTQSPTHLIKTRGQQVTLRCSPKSGHDTVSWYQQALGQGPQFIFQYYEEEERQRGNFPDRFSGHQFPNYSSELNVNALLLGDSALYLCASSLNSYEQYFGPGTRLTVT.

The V and J genes are TRBV2 and TRBJ1-2, with no clear D. The CDR3 runs to 15 residues. Trimming took off 4 bases at V and 1 base at J, with 13 bases between the two ends. From germline, CDR1 is SNHLY and CDR2 FYNNEI. DNA for the CDR3: TGTGCCAGCAGTGGGGTCGGCGGAATTAACTATGGCTACACCTTC. Its translation is CASSGVGGINYGYTF.

The V gene is TRBV5-5, the J gene TRBJ1-2; perhaps TRBD1 as D (6 bases). The CDR3 is 13 amino acids. V was trimmed by 4 bases and J by 3 bases, leaving 10 bases between them. Looked up from germline, CDR1 is SGHKS and CDR2 is YYEKEE (reference sequence). CDR3 DNA sequence: TGTGCCAGCAGCCTTTCAGGGGACTATGGCTACACCTTC. Its protein product is CASSLSGDYGYTF.

V gene TRBV6-4 combines with J gene TRBJ1-1; D uncertain. CDR1 and CDR2 (germline): MRHNA, SNTAGT. V lost 3 bases, J lost 2 bases, and 7 bases lay in between. The CDR3 length is 13 residues. The CDR3 reads CASSEAANTEAFF. The CDR3 coding sequence is TGTGCCAGCAGTGAGGCAGCCAACACTGAAGCTTTCTTT.

This clone appeared a few times. This rearrangement joins TRBV18 to TRBJ1-2; D perhaps matches TRBD1 (5 bases). CDR1 is KGHSH, CDR2 LQKENI, per germline. The CDR3 spans 16 residues. V was clipped by 3 bases and J by 4 bases, with 18 bases between them. The CDR3 bases are TGTGCCAGCTCACCGGCATTAGGGGAGACGGGCTATGGCTACACCTTC. Its protein is CASSPALGETGYGYTF.

In its sample, this clone was seen a few times. The chain combines TRBV9 with TRBJ1-1; possible D gene TRBD1, 5 bases. This CDR3 is built from 14 residues. Germline V CDR1 and CDR2: SGDLS, YYNGEE. Trimming took off 3 bases at V and 2 bases at J, with 11 bases between the two ends. The CDR3 nucleotides are TGTGCCAGCAGCGCGGACACAGGAAACACTGAAGCTTTCTTT. This encodes CASSADTGNTEAFF. The complete variable domain, with remaining parts taken from reference TRBV9 and TRBJ1-1, reads DSGVTQTPKHLITATGQRVTLRCSPRSGDLSVYWYQQSLDQGLQFLIQYYNGEERAKGNILERFSAQQFPDLHSELNLSSLELGDSALYFCASSADTGNTEAFFGQGTRLTVV.

This chain connects TRBV19 to TRBJ1-2; possibly TRBD1 for D (6 bases). Germline values: CDR1 LNHDA, CDR2 SQIVND (reference sequence). Between the trimmed V and J ends, which lost 3 bases and 8 bases, there was a span of 16 bases. CDR3 length: 14 amino acids. The CDR3 loop reads CASSMTGGARGYTF. The CDR3 nucleotides read TGTGCCAGTAGTATGACGGGGGGCGCGAGAGGCTACACCTTC.

V and J are TRBV5-1 and TRBJ1-1, with D maybe TRBD1 (5 bases). This CDR3 is built from 14 residues. Trimming shortened V by 1 base and J by 1 base, and 8 bases separated the two germline ends. From germline, CDR1 is SGHRS and CDR2 YFSETQ. The CDR3 coding sequence is TGCGCCAGCAGCTTGACGCAGGGGAACACTGAAGCTTTCTTT. It codes for CASSLTQGNTEAFF.

The V gene is TRBV5-5, the J gene TRBJ1-2; D possibly corresponds to TRBD1 (5 bases). CDR1 SGHKS and CDR2 YYEKEE come from the germline V gene (reference sequence). The CDR3 runs 15 residues. Trimming cost V 1 base and J 3 bases, with 13 bases left between them. The CDR3 is CASSLNRGLDYGYTF. The CDR3 DNA is TGTGCCAGCAGCTTGAATAGGGGATTGGACTATGGCTACACCTTC.

The V and J genes are TRBV5-8 and TRBJ1-3, with D tentatively TRBD1 (6 bases). Deletions cut 2 bases from V and 5 bases from J, with 11 bases between. This CDR3 contains 14 residues. Germline lookup yields CDR1 SGHTS and CDR2 YDEGEE. CDR3 sequence (DNA): TGTGCCAGCAGCTTTAGGGGGGATCGAAACACCATATATTTT. As protein: CASSFRGDRNTIYF.

The J gene is TRBJ2-1, the V gene TRBV7-2; 8 nucleotides align to TRBD1. The CDR3 extends over 15 amino acids. With 6 bases clipped from V and 5 bases from J, the junction kept 9 bases outside the gene matches. Germline lookup yields CDR1 SGHTA and CDR2 FQGNSA. The CDR3, as DNA: TGTGCCAGCAGTCGACCGGGACAGGCCCACAATGAGCAGTTCTTC. Translated: CASSRPGQAHNEQFF.

The gene calls are TRBV5-8 and TRBJ2-3; D gene unclear. Between the trimmed V and J ends, which lost 2 bases and 0 bases, there was a span of 10 bases. The CDR3 totals 15 residues. Germline CDR1 reads SGHTS; CDR2 reads YDEGEE. CDR3 in amino acids: CASSLLRTSTDTQYF. DNA of the CDR3: TGTGCCAGCAGCTTATTGCGTACTAGCACAGATACGCAGTATTTT.

By sample share, this clone is medium-sized. Distinct nucleotide sequences in the sample also encode this CDR3. The chain recombines TRBV7-3 with TRBJ2-2, with TRBD1 as a possible D gene (6 bases). This CDR3 has 14 residues. The ends were cut back, 5 bases at V and 3 bases at J, with 10 bases in the middle. The germline CDR1 and CDR2 sequences are SGHTA and FQGTGA. In nucleotides, the CDR3 is TGTGCCAGCAGCCTGGACAGCTACACCGGGGAGCTGTTTTTT. Translation: CASSLDSYTGELFF.

As DNA, the CDR3 is TGTGCCACCCTGACTAGCGGGGGCACAGATACGCAGTATTTT. Amino acid sequence: CATLTSGGTDTQYF. J is TRBJ2-3 and V is TRBV6-5; 11 positions agree with TRBD2. The CDR3 is 14 residues long. The V gene end was trimmed by 10 bases and the J gene end by 1 base; junction bases not matched to a gene: 4. In germline, CDR1 is MNHEY, CDR2 SVGAGI.